The rows below give T cell receptor beta chains drawn from one sample of a study of beta chain features in type 1 diabetes. The assay was immunoSEQ multiplex PCR, and TCRdb's table has in-frame clones only and misses some. The sample yields 600,000 or so clones, around 12% seen once. Sequenced sample: naive CD4+ T cells from blood. The origin of the receptors is a man between 25 and 39 years old with type 1 diabetes. Both conserved end residues are part of each CDR3. The order of the fields is V gene, J gene, clone size, CDR3 protein. Clone size is shown for a subset of rows, as once, few, many or a class of expanded clone.

>TRBV14|TRBJ1-2|few
CASSRQLQGGHGYTF
>TRBV5-1|TRBJ2-1|few
CASSWGPDNEQFF
>TRBV28|TRBJ1-5|few
CASSTRDRGFLNQPQHF
>TRBV5-1|TRBJ2-7|few
CASSTRQGGNEQYF
>TRBV15|TRBJ1-5|.
CATSAQGRNQPQHF
>TRBV29-1|TRBJ2-3|few
CSAWTASTDTQYF
>TRBV2|TRBJ2-3|.
CASTPSSGGADTQYF
>TRBV7-9|TRBJ1-4|.
CASSLEFGPNEKLFF
>TRBV5-1|TRBJ2-7|few
CASSLVSGGSYEQYF
>TRBV7-2|TRBJ1-4|.
CASSLGGGQGLNEKLFF
>TRBV13|TRBJ2-1|.
CASSLERGSTDEQFF
>TRBV27|TRBJ1-2|few
CASYANYGYTF
>TRBV25-1|TRBJ2-5|.
CASSEWVRNQETQYF
>TRBV9|TRBJ2-3|few
CASSRGDTQYF
>TRBV7-2|TRBJ1-5|few
CASSLLRGSNQPQHF